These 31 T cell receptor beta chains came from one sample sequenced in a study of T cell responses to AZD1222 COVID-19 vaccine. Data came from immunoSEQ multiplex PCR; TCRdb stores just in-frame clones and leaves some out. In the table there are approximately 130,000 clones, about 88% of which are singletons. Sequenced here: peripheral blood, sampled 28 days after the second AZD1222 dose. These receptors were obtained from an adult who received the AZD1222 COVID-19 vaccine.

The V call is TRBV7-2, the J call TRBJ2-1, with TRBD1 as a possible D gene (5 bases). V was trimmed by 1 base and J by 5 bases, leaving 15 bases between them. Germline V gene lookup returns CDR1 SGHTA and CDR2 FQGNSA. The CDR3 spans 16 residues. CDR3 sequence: CASSLVAGPFNNEQFF. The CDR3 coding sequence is TGTGCCAGCAGCTTAGTGGCAGGGCCATTTAACAATGAGCAGTTCTTC. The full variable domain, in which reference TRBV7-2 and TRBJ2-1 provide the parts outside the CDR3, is GAGVSQSPSNKVTEKGKDVELRCDPISGHTALYWYRQSLGQGLEFLIYFQGNSAPDKSGLPSDRFSAERTGGSVSTLTIQRTQQEDSAVYLCASSLVAGPFNNEQFFGPGTRLTVL.

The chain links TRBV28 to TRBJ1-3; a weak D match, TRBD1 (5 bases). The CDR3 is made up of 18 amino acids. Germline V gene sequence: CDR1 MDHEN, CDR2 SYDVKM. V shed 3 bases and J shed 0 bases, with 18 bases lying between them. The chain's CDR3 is CASSFGGTGGNSGNTIYF. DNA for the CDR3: TGTGCCAGCAGTTTTGGGGGGACCGGAGGTAACTCTGGAAACACCATATATTTT.

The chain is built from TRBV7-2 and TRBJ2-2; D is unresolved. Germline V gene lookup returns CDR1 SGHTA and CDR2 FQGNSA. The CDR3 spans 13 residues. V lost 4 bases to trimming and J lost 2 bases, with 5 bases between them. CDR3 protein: CASSSGNTGELFF. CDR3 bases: TGTGCCAGCAGCTCTGGTAACACCGGGGAGCTGTTTTTT.

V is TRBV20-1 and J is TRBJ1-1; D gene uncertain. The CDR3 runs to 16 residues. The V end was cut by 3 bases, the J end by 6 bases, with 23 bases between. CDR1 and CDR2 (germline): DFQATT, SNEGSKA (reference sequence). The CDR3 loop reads CSASPSGGSRHAEAFF. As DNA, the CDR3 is TGCAGTGCTAGTCCCTCAGGAGGCTCCAGGCACGCTGAAGCTTTCTTT.

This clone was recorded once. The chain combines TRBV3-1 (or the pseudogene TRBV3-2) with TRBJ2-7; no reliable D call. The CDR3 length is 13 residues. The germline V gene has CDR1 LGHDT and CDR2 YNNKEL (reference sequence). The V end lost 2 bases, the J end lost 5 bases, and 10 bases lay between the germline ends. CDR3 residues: CASSQLVTDEQYF. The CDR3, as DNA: TGTGCCAGCAGCCAACTGGTTACGGACGAGCAGTACTTC.

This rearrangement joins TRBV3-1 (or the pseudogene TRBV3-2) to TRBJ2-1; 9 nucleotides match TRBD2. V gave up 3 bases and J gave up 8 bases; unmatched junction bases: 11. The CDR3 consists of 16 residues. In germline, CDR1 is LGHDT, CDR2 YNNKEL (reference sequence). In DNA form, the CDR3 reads TGTGCCAGCAGCCACCCAGCGGGGGGAGTACGGGATGAGCAGTTCTTC. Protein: CASSHPAGGVRDEQFF.

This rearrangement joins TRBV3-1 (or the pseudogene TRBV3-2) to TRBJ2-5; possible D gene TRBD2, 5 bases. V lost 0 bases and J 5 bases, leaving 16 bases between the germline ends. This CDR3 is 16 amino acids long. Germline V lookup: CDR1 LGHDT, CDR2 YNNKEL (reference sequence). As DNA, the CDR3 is TGTGCCAGCAGCCAAGATCGGCCGTCTAGCCGGGAGACCCAGTACTTC. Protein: CASSQDRPSSRETQYF.

The CDR3 loop is CASSHTREINEKLFF. CDR3 nucleotide sequence: TGTGCCAGTAGTCATACCCGGGAAATTAATGAAAAACTGTTTTTT. V and J are TRBV19 and TRBJ1-4; no definite D call. CDR3 length: 15 residues. CDR1 and CDR2 (germline): LNHDA, SQIVND (reference sequence). The V and J ends lost 5 bases and 4 bases respectively, with 14 bases between them. The whole variable domain, filled in from reference TRBV19 and TRBJ1-4, reads DGGITQSPKYLFRKEGQNVTLSCEQNLNHDAMYWYRQDPGQGLRLIYYSQIVNDFQKGDIAEGYSVSREKKESFPLTVTSAQKNPTAFYLCASSHTREINEKLFFGSGTQLSVL.

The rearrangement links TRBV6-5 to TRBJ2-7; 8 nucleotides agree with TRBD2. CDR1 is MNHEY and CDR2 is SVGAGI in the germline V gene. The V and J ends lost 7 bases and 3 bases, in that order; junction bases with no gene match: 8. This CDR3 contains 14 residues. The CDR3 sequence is CASMDGGGLYEQYF. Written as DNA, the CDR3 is TGTGCCAGCATGGACGGGGGGGGCCTCTACGAGCAGTACTTC.

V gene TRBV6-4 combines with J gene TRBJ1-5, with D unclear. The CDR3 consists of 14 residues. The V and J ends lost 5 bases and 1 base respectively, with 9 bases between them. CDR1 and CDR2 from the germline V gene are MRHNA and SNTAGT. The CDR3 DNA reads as TGTGCCAGCAGTCCCTTATCAAGCAATCAGCCCCAGCATTTT. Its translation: CASSPLSSNQPQHF.

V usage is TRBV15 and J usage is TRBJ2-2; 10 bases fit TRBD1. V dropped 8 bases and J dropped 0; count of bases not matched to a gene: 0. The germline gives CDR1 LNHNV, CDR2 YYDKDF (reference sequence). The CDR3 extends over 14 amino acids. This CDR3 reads CATGTGANTGELFF. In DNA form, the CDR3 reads TGTGCCACCGGGACAGGGGCGAACACCGGGGAGCTGTTTTTT.

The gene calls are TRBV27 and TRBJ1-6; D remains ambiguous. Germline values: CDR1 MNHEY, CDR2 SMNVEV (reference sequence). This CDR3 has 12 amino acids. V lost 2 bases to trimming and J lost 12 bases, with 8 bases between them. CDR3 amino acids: CASSLPGRPLHF. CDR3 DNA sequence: TGTGCCAGCAGTTTACCGGGCAGACCCCTCCACTTT.

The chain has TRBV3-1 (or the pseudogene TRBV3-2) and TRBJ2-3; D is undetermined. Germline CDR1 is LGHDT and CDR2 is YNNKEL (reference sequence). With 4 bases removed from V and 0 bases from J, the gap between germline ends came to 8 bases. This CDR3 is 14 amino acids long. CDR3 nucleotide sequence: TGTGCCAGCAGCCGTAGCACTAGCACAGATACGCAGTATTTT. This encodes CASSRSTSTDTQYF.

The CDR3 DNA reads TGTGCCAGCAGTTCCCACAGGGGGAACACTGAAGCTTTCTTT. It codes for CASSSHRGNTEAFF. The genes are TRBV6-5 and TRBJ1-1, with 7 nucleotides matching TRBD1. The CDR3 extends over 14 amino acids. The germline gives CDR1 MNHEY, CDR2 SVGAGI. V gave up 4 bases and J gave up 1 base; unmatched junction bases: 3.

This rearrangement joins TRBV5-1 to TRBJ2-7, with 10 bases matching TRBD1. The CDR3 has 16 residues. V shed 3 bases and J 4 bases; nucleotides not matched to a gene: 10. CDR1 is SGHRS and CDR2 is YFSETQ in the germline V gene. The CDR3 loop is CASSSPDRGRPYEQYF. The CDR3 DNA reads TGCGCCAGCAGCTCTCCCGACAGGGGGCGGCCGTACGAGCAGTACTTC.

In DNA form, the CDR3 reads TGTGCCTGGAGTCCCGGGACAGCCACAGATACGCAGTATTTT. Its translation: CAWSPGTATDTQYF. The V call is TRBV30, the J call TRBJ2-3, with 7 bases that match TRBD1. Germline V gene lookup returns CDR1 GTSNPN and CDR2 SVGIG (reference sequence). With 2 bases clipped from V and 2 bases from J, the junction kept 4 bases outside the gene matches. The CDR3 covers 14 residues.

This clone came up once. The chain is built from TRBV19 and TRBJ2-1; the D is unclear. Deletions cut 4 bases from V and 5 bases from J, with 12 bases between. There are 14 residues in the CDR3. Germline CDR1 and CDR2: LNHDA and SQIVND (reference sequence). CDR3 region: CASSTSSTNNEQFF. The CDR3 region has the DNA TGTGCCAGTAGTACCAGCAGTACCAACAATGAGCAGTTCTTC.

CDR3 sequence: CASSPTGVVDGYTF. The CDR3 DNA follows: TGTGCCAGCAGCCCCACAGGTGTCGTCGATGGCTACACCTTC. The chain has TRBV5-4 and TRBJ1-2; a weak D match, TRBD1 (5 bases). Germline V gives CDR1 SGHNT, CDR2 YYREEE (reference sequence). This CDR3 is built from 14 residues. V lost 4 bases to trimming and J lost 6 bases, with 16 bases between them.

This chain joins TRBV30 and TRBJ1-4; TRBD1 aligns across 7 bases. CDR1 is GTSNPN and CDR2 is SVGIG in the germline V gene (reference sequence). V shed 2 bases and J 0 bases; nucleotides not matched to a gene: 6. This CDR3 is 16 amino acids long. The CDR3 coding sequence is TGTGCCTGGAGTCGACAGGGTCATGCAACTAATGAAAAACTGTTTTTT. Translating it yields CAWSRQGHATNEKLFF. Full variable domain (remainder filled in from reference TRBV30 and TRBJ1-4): SQTIHQWPATLVQPVGSPLSLECTVEGTSNPNLYWYRQAAGRGLQLLFYSVGIGQISSEVPQNLSASRPQDRQFILSSKKLLLSDSGFYLCAWSRQGHATNEKLFFGSGTQLSVL.

CDR3 DNA: TGTGCTAGTGGTTTGGGACCTTACGAGCAGTACTTC. It yields the protein CASGLGPYEQYF. The chain is built from TRBV12-5 and TRBJ2-7, with D unclear. The CDR3 runs to 12 residues. Germline V lookup: CDR1 LGHNT, CDR2 FRNRAP. Trimming left V 1 base short and J 4 bases short, with 5 bases between.

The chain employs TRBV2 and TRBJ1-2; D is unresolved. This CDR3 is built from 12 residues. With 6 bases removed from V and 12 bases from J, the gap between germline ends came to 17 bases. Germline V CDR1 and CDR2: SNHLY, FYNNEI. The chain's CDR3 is CASSRWMGSDTF. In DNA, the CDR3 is TGTGCCAGCAGCCGGTGGATGGGTTCCGACACCTTC.

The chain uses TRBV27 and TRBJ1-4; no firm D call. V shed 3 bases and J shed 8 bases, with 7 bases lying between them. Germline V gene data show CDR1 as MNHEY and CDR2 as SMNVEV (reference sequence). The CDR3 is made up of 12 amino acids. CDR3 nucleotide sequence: TGTGCCAGCAGTTTGCCCGGAGAAAAACTGTTTTTT. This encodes CASSLPGEKLFF.

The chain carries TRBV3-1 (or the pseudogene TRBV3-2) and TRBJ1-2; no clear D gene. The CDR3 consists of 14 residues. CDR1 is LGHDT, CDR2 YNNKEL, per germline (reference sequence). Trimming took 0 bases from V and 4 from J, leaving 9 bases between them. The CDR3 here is CASSQDRPVYGYTF. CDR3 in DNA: TGTGCCAGCAGCCAAGACCGGCCGGTCTATGGCTACACCTTC.

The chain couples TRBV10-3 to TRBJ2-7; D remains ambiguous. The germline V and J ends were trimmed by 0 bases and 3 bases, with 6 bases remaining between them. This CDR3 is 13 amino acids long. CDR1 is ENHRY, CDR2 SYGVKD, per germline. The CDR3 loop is CAISESQVYEQYF. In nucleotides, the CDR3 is TGTGCCATCAGTGAGTCGCAGGTCTACGAGCAGTACTTC.

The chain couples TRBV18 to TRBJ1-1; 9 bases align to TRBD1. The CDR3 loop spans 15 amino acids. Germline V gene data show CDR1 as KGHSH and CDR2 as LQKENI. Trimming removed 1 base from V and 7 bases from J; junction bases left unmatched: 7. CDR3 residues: CASSPRAGTGSEAFF. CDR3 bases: TGTGCCAGCTCACCACGGGCCGGGACAGGGAGTGAAGCTTTCTTT.

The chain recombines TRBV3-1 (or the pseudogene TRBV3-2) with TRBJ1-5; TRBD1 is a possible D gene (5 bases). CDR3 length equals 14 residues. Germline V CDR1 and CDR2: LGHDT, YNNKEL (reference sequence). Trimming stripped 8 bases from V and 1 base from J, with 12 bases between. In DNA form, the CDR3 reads TGTGCCAGCTCGGGACTGTACAGCAATCAGCCCCAGCATTTT. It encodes CASSGLYSNQPQHF.

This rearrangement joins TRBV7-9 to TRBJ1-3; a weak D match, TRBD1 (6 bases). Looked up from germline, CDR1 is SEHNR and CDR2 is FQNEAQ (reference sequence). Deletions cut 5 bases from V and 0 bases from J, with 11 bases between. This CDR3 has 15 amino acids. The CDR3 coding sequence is TGTGCCAGCAGCCAGACAGGCCGCTCTGGAAACACCATATATTTT. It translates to CASSQTGRSGNTIYF.

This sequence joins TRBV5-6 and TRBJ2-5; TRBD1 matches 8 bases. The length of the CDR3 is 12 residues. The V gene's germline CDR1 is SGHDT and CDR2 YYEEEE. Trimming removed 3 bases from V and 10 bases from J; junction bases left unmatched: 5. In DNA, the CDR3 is TGTGCCAGCAGCTATACAGGGGGAATCCAGTACTTC. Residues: CASSYTGGIQYF. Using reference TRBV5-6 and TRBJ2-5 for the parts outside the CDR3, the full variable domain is DAGVTQSPTHLIKTRGQQVTLRCSPKSGHDTVSWYQQALGQGPQFIFQYYEEEERQRGNFPDRFSGHQFPNYSSELNVNALLLGDSALYLCASSYTGGIQYFGPGTRLLVL.

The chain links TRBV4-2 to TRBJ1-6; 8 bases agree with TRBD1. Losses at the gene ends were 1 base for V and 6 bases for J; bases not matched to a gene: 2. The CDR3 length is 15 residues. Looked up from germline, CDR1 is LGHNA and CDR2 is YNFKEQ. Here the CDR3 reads CASSQATGVNSPLHF. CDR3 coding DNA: TGTGCCAGCAGCCAAGCGACAGGGGTTAATTCACCCCTCCACTTT.

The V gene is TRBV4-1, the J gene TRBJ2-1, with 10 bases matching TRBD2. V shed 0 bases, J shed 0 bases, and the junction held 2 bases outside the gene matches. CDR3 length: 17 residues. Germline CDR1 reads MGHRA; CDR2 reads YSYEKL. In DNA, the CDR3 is TGCGCCAGCAGCCAAGACTCTAGCGGGGGCTCCTACAATGAGCAGTTCTTC. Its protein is CASSQDSSGGSYNEQFF.

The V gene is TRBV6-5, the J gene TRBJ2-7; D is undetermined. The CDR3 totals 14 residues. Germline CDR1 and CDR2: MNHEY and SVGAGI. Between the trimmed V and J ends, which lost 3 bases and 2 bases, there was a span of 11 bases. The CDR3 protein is CASSYRPETYEQYF. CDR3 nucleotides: TGTGCCAGCAGTTATAGGCCTGAAACCTACGAGCAGTACTTC.